This T cell receptor beta chain was found in a study of blood T cell repertoires in COVID-19. At the level of the study: Collection of acute and convalescent COVID-19 samples took place in the United States, Italy and Spain. The cDNA or gDNA used as material had been derived from T cells, B-cell-depleted T cells, or PBMCs.

Study processing details: Nucleated cell counts were estimated from reference gene primer amplification. Here immunoSEQ multiplex PCR was the method, and the copy in TCRdb shows in-frame clones only, minus some. V and J calls and clone size are given by that table; D and trimming were obtained from the DNA. This table has about 50,000 clones, over 80% appearing once. The V gene lost 4 bases and the J gene lost 7 bases, with 16 bases spanning the gap. This CDR3 region has 15 residues. Looked up from germline, CDR1 is MGHRA and CDR2 is YSYEKL. The sequenced sample consisted of peripheral blood. The chain uses TRBV4-1 and TRBJ1-4; a weak D match, TRBD1 (6 bases). This sequence was found in a man between 65 and 80 years old with active COVID-19. CDR3 sequence: CASSRQAGASEKLFF. CDR3 bases: TGCGCCAGCAGCCGCCAGGCAGGGGCGAGTGAAAAACTGTTTTTT.